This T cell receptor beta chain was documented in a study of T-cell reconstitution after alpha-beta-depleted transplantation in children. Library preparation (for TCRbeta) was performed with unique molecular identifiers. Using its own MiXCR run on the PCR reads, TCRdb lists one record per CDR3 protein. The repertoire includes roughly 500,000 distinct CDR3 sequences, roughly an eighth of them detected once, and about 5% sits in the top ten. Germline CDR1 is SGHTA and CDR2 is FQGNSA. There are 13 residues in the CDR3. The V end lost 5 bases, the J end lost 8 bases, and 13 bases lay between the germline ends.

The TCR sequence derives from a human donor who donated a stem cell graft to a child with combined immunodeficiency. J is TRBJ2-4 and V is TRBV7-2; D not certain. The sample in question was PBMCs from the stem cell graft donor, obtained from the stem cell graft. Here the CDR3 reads CASSLEAGDIQYF. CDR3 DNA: TGTGCCAGCAGCCTAGAAGCCGGCGACATTCAGTACTTC.